The sequence of this T cell receptor beta chain was determined in a study of shared clonotypes between healthy human individuals. Study as a whole: Donors were a couple of women and a few men aged 18 to 49.

V was pared by 5 bases and J by 5 bases, with 15 bases between. The CDR3 consists of 14 residues. CDR1 and CDR2 (germline): SEHNR, FQNEAQ (reference sequence). Some clones are missing from TCRdb's copy, which holds only in-frame ones; the method was immunoSEQ multiplex PCR. The data hold about 2.1 million clones, with 93% observed a single time. It was CD45RO-negative cells, positively selected for CCR7, that made up naive CD8 cells, with terminally differentiated effector memory CD45RA+ cells excluded. Healthy and HIV-negative, the adult donors had no recent acute infections or vaccinations. Points from the study as a whole: The authors sampled blood alone, and tissue repertoires likely differ.

On this clone itself: What it binds is not known.

The origin of this receptor is a man aged 18 to 35 in good health. Some clones in this sample may be carry-over from other donors' samples. The chain couples TRBV7-9 to TRBJ1-2; the D gene is possibly TRBD1 (5 bases). Sequencing input: naive CD8+ T cells from PBMCs. The CDR3 DNA reads as TGTGCCAGCAGCCCGGGACTGACTTCTTATGGCTACACCTTC. As protein: CASSPGLTSYGYTF.